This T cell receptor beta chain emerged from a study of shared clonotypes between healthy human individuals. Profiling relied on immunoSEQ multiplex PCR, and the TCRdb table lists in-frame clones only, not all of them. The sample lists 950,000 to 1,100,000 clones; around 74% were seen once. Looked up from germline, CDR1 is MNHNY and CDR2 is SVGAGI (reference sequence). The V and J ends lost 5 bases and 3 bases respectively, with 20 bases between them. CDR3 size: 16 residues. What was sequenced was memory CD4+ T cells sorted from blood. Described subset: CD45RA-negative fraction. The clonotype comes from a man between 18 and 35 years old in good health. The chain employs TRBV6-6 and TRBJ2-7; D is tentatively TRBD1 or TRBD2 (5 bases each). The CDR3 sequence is CASSNDYGDRGYEQYF. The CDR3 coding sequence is TGTGCCAGCAGTAATGACTACGGTGACAGAGGCTACGAGCAGTACTTC.